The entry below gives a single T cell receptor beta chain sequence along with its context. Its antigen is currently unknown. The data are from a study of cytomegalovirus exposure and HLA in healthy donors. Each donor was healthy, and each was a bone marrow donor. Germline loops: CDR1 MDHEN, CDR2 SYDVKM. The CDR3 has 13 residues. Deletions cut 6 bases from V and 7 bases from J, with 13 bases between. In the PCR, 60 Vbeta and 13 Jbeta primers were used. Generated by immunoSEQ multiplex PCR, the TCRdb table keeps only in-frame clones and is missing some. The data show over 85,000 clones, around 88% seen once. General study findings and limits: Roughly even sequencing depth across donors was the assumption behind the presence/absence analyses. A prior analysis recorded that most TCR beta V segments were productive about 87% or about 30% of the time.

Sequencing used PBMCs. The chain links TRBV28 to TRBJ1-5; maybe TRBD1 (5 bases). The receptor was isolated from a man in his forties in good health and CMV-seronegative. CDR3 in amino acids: CASSPGGEQPQHF. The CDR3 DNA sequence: TGTGCCAGCAGCCCGGGGGGGGAACAGCCCCAGCATTTT.